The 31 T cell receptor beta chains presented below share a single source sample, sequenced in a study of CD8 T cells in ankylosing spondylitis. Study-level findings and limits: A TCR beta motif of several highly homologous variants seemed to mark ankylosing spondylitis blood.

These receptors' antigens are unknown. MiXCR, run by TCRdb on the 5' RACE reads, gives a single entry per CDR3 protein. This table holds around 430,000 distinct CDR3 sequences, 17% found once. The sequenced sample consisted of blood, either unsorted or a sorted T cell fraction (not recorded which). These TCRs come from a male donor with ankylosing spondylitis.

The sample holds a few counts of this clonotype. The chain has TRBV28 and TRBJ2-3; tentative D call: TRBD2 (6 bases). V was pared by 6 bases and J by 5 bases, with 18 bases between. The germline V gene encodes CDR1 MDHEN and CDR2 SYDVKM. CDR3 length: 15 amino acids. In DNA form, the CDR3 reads TGTGCCAGCAGCCCGGGGGTCCGACTCGGAGATACGCAGTATTTT. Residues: CASSPGVRLGDTQYF.

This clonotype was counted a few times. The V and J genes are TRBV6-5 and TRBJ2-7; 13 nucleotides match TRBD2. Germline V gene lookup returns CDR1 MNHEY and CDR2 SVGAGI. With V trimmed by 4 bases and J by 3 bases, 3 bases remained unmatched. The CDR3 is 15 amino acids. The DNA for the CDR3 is TGTGCCAGCAGTTCAGGGACTAGCGGGGACTACGAGCAGTACTTC. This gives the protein CASSSGTSGDYEQYF.

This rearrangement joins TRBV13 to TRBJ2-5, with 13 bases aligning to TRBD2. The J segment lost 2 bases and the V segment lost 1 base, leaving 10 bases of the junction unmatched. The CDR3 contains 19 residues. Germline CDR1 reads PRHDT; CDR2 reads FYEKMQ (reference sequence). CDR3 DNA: TGTGCCAGCAGCTTAGCCCCCCGACTAGCGGGGGGCCGACAAGAGACCCAGTACTTC. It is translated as CASSLAPRLAGGRQETQYF. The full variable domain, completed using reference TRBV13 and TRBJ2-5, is AAGVIQSPRHLIKEKRETATLKCYPIPRHDTVYWYQQGPGQDPQFLISFYEKMQSDKGSIPDRFSAQQFSDYHSELNMSSLELGDSALYFCASSLAPRLAGGRQETQYFGPGTRLLVL.

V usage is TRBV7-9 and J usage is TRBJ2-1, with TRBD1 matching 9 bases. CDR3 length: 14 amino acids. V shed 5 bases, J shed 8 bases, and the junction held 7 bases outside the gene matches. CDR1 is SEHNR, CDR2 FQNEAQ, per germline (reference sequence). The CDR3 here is CASSTRTGGDEQFF. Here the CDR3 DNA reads TGTGCCAGCAGCACACGAACAGGGGGCGATGAGCAGTTCTTC.

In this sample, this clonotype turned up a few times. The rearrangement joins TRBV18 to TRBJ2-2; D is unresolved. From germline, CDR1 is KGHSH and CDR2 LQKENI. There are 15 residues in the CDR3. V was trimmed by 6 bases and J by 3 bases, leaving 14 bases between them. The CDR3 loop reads CASSSSGDYTGELFF. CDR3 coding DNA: TGTGCCAGCTCGTCGAGTGGGGATTACACCGGGGAGCTGTTTTTT.

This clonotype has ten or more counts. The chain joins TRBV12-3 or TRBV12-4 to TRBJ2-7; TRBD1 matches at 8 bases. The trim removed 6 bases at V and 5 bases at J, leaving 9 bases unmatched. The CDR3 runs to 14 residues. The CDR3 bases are TGTGCCAGCAGGAGGACAGGGTCATCGGACGAGCAGTACTTC. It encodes CASRRTGSSDEQYF.

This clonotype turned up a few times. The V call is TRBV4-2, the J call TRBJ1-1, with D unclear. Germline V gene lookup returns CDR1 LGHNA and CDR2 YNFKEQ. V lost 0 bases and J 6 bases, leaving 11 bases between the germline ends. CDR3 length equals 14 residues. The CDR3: CASSQDGGSPEAFF. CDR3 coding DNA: TGTGCCAGCAGCCAAGATGGAGGGAGCCCTGAAGCTTTCTTT.

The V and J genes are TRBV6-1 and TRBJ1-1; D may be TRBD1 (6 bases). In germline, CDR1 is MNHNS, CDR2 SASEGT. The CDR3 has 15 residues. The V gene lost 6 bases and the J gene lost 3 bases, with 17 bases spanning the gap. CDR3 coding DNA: TGTGCCAGCAGGACAGGATCGGTACGGGACACTGAAGCTTTCTTT. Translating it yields CASRTGSVRDTEAFF.

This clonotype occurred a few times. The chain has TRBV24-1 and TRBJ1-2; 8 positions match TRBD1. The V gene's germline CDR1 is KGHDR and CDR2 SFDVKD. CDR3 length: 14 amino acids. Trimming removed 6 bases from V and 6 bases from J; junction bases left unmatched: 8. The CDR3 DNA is TGTGCCACCAGTCTTGGACAGGGTAGGGATGGCTACACCTTC. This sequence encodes CATSLGQGRDGYTF.

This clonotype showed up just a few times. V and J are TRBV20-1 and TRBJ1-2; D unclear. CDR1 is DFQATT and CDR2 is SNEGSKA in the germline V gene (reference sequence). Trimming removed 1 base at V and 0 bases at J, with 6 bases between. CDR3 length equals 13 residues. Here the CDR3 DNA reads TGCAGTGCTAGAGGGCTTACTAACTATGGCTACACCTTC. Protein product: CSARGLTNYGYTF.

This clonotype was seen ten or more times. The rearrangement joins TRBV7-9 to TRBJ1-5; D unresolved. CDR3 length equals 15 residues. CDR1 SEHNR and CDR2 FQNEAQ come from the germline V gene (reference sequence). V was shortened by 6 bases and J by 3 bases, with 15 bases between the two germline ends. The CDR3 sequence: CASSFTGEINQPQHF. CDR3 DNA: TGTGCCAGCAGTTTTACCGGGGAGATCAATCAGCCCCAGCATTTT.

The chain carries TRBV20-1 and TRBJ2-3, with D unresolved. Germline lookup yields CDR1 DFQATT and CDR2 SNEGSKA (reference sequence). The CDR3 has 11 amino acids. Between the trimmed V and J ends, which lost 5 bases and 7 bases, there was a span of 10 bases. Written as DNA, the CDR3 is TGCAGTGCTCCCGACCCGAATACGCAGTATTTT. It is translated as CSAPDPNTQYF.

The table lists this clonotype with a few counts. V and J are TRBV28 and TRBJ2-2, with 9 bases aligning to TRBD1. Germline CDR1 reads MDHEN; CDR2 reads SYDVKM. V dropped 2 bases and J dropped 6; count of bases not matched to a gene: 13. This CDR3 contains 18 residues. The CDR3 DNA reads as TGTGCCAGCAGTTTAGGGCCCCAGGGGAGGACAGGGGCCGGGGAGCTGTTTTTT. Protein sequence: CASSLGPQGRTGAGELFF.

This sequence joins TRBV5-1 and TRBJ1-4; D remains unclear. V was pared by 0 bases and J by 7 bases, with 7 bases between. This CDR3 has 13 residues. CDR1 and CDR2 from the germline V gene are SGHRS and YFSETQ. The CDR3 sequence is CASSLEGIEKLFF. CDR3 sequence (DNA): TGCGCCAGCAGCTTGGAGGGTATTGAAAAACTGTTTTTT.

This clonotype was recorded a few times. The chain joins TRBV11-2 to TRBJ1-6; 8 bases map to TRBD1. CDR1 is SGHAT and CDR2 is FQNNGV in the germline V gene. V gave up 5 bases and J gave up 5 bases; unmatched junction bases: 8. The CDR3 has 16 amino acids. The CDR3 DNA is TGTGCCAGCAGCACAGACAGGGGAATTAATAATTCACCCCTCCACTTT. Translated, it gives CASSTDRGINNSPLHF.

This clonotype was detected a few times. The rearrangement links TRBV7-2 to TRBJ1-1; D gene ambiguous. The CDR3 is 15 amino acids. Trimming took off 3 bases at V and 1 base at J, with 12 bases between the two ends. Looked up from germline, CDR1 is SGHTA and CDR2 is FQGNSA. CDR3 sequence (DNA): TGTGCCAGCAGCTTGTTGGGGTCGGCGAACACTGAAGCTTTCTTT. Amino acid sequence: CASSLLGSANTEAFF.

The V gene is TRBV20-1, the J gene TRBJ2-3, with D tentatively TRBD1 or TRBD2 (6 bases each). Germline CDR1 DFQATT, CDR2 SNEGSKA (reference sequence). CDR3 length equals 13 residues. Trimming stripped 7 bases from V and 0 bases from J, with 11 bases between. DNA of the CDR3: TGCAGTGTTTGGGGGGCCAGCACAGATACGCAGTATTTT. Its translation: CSVWGASTDTQYF.

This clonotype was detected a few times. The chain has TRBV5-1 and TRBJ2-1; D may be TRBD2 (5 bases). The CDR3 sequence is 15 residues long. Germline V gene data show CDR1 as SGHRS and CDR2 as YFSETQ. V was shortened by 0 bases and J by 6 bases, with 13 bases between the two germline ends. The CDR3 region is CASSLAQQGLNEQFF. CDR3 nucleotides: TGCGCCAGCAGCTTGGCCCAGCAAGGACTCAATGAGCAGTTCTTC. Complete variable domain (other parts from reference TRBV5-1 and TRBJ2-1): KAGVTQTPRYLIKTRGQQVTLSCSPISGHRSVSWYQQTPGQGLQFLFEYFSETQRNKGNFPGRFSGRQFSNSRSEMNVSTLELGDSALYLCASSLAQQGLNEQFFGPGTRLTVL.

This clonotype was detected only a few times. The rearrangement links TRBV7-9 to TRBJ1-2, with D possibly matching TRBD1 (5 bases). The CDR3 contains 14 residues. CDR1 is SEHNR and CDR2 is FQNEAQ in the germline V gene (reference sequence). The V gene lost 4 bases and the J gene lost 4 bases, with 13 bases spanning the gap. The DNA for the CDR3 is TGTGCCAGCAGCTCCTCCGGGACGTCCTATGGCTACACCTTC. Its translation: CASSSSGTSYGYTF.

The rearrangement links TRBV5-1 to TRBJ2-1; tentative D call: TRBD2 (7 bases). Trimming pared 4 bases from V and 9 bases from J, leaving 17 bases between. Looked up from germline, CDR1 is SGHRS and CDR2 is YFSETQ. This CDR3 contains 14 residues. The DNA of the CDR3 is TGCGCCAGCAGCCTAAAAGGGGGGGCCGGTGAGCAGTTCTTC. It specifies CASSLKGGAGEQFF.

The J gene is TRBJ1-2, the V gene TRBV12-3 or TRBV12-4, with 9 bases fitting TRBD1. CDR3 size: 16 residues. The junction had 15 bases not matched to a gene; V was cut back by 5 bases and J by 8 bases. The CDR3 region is CASSTGTGNPRDGYTF. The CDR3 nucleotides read TGTGCCAGCAGTACCGGGACAGGGAATCCTCGGGACGGCTACACCTTC.

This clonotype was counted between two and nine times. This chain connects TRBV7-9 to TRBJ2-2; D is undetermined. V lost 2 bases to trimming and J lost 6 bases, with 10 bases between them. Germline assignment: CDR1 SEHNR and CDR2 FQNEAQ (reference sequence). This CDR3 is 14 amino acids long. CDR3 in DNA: TGTGCCAGCAGCTTAAAGTTAGAAGCCGGGGAGCTGTTTTTT. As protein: CASSLKLEAGELFF.

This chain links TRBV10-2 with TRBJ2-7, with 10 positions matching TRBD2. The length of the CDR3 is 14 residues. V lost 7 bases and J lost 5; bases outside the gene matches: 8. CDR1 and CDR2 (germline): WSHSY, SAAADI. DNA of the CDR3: TGCGCCAGCACACTAGCGGGGAGTATGAACGAGCAGTACTTC. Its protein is CASTLAGSMNEQYF.

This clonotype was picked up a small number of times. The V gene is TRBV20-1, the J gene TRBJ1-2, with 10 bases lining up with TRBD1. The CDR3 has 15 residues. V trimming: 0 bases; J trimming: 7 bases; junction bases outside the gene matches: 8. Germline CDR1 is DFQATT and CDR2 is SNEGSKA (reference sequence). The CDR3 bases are TGCAGTGCTAGAGATCGGGACAGGGGCATTCGTGGCTACACCTTC. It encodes CSARDRDRGIRGYTF.

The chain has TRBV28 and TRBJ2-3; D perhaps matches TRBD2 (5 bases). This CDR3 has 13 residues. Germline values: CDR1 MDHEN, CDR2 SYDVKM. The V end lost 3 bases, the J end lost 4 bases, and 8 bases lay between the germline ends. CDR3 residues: CASSFQLADTQYF. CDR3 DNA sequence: TGTGCCAGCAGTTTCCAACTAGCAGATACGCAGTATTTT. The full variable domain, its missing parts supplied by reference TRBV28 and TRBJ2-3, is DVKVTQSSRYLVKRTGEKVFLECVQDMDHENMFWYRQDPGLGLRLIYFSYDVKMKEKGDIPEGYSVSREKKERFSLILESASTNQTSMYLCASSFQLADTQYFGPGTRLTVL.

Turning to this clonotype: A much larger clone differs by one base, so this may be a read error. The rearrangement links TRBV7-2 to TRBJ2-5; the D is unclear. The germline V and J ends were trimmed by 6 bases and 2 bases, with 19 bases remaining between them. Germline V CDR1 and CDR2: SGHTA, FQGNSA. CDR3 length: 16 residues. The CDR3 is CASRYSRTTSQETQYF. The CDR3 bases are TGTGCCAGCAGGTATAGCAGGACGACTTCTCAAGAGACCCAGTACTTC.

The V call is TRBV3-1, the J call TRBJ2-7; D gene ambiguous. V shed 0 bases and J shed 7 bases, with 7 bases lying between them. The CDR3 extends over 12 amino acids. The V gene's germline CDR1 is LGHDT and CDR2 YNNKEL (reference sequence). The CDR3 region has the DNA TGTGCCAGCAGCCAAGATCGGCGTGAGCAGTACTTC. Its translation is CASSQDRREQYF.

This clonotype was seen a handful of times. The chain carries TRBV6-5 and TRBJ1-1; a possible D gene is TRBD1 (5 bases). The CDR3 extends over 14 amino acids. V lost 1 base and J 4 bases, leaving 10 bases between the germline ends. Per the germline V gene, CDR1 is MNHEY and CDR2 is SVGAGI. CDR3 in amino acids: CASSYFLGGTEAFF. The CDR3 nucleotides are TGTGCCAGCAGTTACTTTCTTGGGGGCACTGAAGCTTTCTTT.

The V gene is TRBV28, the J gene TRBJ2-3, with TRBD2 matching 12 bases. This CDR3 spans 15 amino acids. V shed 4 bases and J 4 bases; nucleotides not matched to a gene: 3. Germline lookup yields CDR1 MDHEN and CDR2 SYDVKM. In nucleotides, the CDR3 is TGTGCCAGCAGTTCTCTAGCGGGAGGGTCAGATACGCAGTATTTT. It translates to CASSSLAGGSDTQYF.

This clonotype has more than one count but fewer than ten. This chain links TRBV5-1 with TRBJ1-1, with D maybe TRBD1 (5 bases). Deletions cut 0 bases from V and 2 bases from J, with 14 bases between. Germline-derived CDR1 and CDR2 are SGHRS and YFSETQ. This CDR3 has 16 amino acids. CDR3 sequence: CASSLAGSGGNTEAFF. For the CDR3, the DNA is TGCGCCAGCAGCTTGGCCGGTAGCGGGGGAAACACTGAAGCTTTCTTT.

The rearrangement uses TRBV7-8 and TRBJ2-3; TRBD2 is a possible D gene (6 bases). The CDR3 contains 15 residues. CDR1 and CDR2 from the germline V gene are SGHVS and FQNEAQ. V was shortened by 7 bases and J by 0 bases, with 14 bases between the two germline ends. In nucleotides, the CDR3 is TGTGCCAGCACCCGTGGACTATTCAGCACAGATACGCAGTATTTT. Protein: CASTRGLFSTDTQYF.